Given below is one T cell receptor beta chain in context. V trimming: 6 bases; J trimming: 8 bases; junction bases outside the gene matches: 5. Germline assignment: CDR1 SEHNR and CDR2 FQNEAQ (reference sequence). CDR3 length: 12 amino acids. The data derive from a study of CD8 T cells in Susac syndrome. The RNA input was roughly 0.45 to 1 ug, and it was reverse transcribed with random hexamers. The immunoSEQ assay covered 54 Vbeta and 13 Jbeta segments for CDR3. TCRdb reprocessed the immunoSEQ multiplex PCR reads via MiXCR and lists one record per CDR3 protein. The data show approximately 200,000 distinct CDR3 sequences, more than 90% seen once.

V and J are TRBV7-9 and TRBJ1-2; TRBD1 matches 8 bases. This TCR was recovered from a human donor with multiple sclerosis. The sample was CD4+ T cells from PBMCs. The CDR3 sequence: CASRDRVGGYTF. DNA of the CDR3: TGTGCCAGCAGGGACAGGGTTGGCGGCTACACCTTC. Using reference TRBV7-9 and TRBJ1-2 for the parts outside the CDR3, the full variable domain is DTGVSQNPRHKITKRGQNVTFRCDPISEHNRLYWYRQTLGQGPEFLTYFQNEAQLEKSRLLSDRFSAERPKGSFSTLEIQRTEQGDSAMYLCASRDRVGGYTFGSGTRLTVV.